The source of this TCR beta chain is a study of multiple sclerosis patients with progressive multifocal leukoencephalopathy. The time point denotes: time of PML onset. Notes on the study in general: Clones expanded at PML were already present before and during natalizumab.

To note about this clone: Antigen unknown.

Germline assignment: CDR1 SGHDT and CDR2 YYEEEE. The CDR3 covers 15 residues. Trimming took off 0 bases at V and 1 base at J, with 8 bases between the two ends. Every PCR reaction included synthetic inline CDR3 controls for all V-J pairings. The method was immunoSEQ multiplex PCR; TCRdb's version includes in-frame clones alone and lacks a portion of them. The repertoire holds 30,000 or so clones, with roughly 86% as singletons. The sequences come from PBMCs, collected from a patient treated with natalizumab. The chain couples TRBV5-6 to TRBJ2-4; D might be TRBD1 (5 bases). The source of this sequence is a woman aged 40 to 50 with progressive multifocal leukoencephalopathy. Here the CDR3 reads CASSLAKGAKNIQYF. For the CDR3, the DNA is TGTGCCAGCAGCTTGGCCAAGGGGGCCAAAAACATTCAGTACTTC. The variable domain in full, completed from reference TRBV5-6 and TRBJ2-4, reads DAGVTQSPTHLIKTRGQQVTLRCSPKSGHDTVSWYQQALGQGPQFIFQYYEEEERQRGNFPDRFSGHQFPNYSSELNVNALLLGDSALYLCASSLAKGAKNIQYFGAGTRLSVL.